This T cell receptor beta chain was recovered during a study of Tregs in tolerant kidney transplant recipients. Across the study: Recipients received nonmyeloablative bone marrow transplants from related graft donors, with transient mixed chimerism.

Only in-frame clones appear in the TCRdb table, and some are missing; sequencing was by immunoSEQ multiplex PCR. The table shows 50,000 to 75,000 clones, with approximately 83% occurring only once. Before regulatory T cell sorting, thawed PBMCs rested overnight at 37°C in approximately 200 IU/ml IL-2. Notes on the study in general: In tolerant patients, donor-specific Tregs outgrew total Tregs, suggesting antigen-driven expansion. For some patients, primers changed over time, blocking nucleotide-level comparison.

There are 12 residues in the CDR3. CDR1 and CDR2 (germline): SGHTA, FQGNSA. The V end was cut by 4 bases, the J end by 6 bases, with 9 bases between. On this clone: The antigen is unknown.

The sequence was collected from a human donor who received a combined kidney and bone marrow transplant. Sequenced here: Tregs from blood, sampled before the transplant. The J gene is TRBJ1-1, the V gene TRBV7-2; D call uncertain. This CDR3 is CASSWLGSEAFF. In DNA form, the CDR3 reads TGTGCCAGCAGCTGGCTAGGGTCTGAAGCTTTCTTT.